This T cell receptor (beta chain) appears in the sequencing data of a study of blood T cells in healthy people across ages. Study findings and constraints: Getting older went along with TCR beta diversity per million T cells dropping roughly linearly.

Together with a sample-barcoded 5' primer, a J-beta primer mix was included in a second PCR lasting roughly 6 to 12 cycles. TCRdb used MiXCR to reprocess the 5' RACE reads, holding one entry per CDR3 protein. The repertoire includes roughly 800,000 distinct CDR3 sequences, about 48% of them detected once, and around 40% sits in the top ten. As regards this clonotype: Its target is not known.

The CDR3 totals 15 residues. The germline gives CDR1 LGHDT, CDR2 YNNKEL (reference sequence). With 4 bases removed from V and 4 bases from J, the gap between germline ends came to 14 bases. Drawing of peripheral blood yielded 8.5 to 10 milliliters from each donor. Sequenced sample: blood. V usage is TRBV3-1 and J usage is TRBJ1-5; tentative D call: TRBD1 (6 bases). The clonotype comes from an elderly man in good health. DNA for the CDR3: TGTGCCAGCAGCCCATCCGGGACATTGAATCAGCCCCAGCATTTT. It is translated as CASSPSGTLNQPQHF.